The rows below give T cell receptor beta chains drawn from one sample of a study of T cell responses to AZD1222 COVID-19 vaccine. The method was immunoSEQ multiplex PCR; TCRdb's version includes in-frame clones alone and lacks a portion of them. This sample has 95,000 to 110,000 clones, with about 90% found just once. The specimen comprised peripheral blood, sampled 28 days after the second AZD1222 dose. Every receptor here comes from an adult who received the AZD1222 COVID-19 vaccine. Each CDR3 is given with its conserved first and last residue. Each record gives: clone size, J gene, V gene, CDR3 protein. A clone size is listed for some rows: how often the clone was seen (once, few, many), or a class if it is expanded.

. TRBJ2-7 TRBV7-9 CASSRQVYEQYF
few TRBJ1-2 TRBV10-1 CASSGQGAYGYTF
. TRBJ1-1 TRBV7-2 CASLPRTDTEAFF
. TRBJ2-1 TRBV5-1 CASSGLAGGPMDEQFF
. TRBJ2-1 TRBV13 CASSSLGTLSSYNEQFF
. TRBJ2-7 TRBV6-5 CASSFGQGAIEQYF
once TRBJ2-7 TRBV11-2 CASRYSGGPYEQYF
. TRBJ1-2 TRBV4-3 CASSQGGQRNNYGYTF
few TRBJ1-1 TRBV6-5 CASSYLTTGVTEAFF
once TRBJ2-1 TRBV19 CASSTQGQLVYNEQFF
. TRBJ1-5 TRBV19 CASSVGTRQPQHF
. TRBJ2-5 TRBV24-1 CATSDSGDQETQYF
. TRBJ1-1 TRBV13 CASSLGDRQYTEAFF
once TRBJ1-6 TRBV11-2 CASSLPGWSPLHF
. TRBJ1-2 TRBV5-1 CASSLDSGAYGYTF
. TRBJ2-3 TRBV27 CASRRPGTDTQYF
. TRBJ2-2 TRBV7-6 CASSLGGNTGELFF
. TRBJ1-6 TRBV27 CASSLGAGLDSPLHF
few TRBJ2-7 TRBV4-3 CASSQEGSGSQYF
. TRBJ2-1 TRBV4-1 CASSQAGGFSYNEQFF
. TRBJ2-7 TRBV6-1 CASSEPGQGNYEQYF
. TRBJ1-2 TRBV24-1 CATSDSGRTDGYTF
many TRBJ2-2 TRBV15 CATSSGQGENTGELFF
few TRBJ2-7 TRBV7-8 CASSRGGFYEQYF
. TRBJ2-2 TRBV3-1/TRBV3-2 CASSQPNTGELFF
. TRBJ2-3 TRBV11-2 CASSLIGSSTDTQYF
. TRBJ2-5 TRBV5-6 CASSLSGGAGETQYF
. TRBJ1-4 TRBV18 CASSPDEKLFF
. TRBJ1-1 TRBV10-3 CAIRAGFREKNTEAFF
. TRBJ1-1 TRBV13 CASSAGQGLFF
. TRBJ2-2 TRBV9 CASSVDSSADTGELFF
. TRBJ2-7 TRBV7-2 CASSPVGSYEQYF
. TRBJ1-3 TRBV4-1 CASSHRQVSGNTIYF
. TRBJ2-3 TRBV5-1 CASSLFSTSTDTQYF
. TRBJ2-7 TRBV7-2 CASSPRTSGSYEQYF
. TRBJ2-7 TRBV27 CASSLGRGSYEQYF
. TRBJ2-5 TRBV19 CASSAGLAGMGLQETQYF
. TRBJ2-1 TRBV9 CASSVRSSYNEQFF
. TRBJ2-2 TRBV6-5 CASSHENTGELFF